This entry is about one T cell receptor beta chain. The target antigen is unknown. The ends were cut back, 5 bases at V and 1 base at J, with 11 bases in the middle. This CDR3 contains 15 residues. Germline V gene data show CDR1 as LGHDT and CDR2 as YNNKEL (reference sequence). Template switching added a universal primer site; cDNA carried unique molecular identifiers. Using its own MiXCR run on the 5' RACE reads, TCRdb lists one record per CDR3 protein. Seen here are roughly 250,000 distinct CDR3 sequences, about an eighth observed once, and the top ten hold approximately 10%. Healthy Caucasians provided all donations. These data belong to a study of identical twins. Study-level points and caveats: Out-of-frame alpha sequences that twins shared showed excess low generation probability. Models, which agreed with sharing between unrelated individuals, nonetheless underestimated the out-of-frame TCR alpha sharing seen in monozygotic twins.

J is TRBJ2-2 and V is TRBV3-1; a weak D match, TRBD2 (5 bases). Sequencing used memory (CD45RO+) T cells sorted from blood. The TCR sequence derives from a woman aged 18-29 years in good health. The CDR3, as DNA: TGTGCCAGCAGCAAAAGCGGCGGGAACACCGGGGAGCTGTTTTTT. Translated: CASSKSGGNTGELFF.